The source of this T cell receptor (beta chain) is a study of blood T cells in healthy people across ages. Combining a sample-barcoded 5' primer with a J-beta primer mix, a second PCR ran for roughly 6 to 11 cycles. MiXCR, applied by TCRdb to the 5' RACE reads, yields one record per CDR3 protein. The sample carries 500,000 to 650,000 distinct CDR3 sequences, around a quarter recorded once. There are 15 residues in the CDR3. CDR1 SGHKS and CDR2 YYEKEE come from the germline V gene (reference sequence). The germline V and J ends were trimmed by 1 base and 4 bases, with 13 bases remaining between them. Points on this clonotype: Its antigen is as yet unknown.

Study observations and caveats: Diversity was estimated from one million T cells, and these estimates were considered underestimates.

The sample was also linked to a second study, of T cells of mothers and their children. This second report adds: The study sampled three healthy Caucasian mothers and their six children.

This clonotype was obtained from a boy aged 2 to 10 in good health. The sequenced sample consisted of blood. The chain couples TRBV5-5 to TRBJ2-3; possibly TRBD2 for D (6 bases). CDR3 nucleotide sequence: TGTGCCAGCAGCTTGTGGTCTAGCGCCCCAGATACGCAGTATTTT. Translation: CASSLWSSAPDTQYF.